A single sample is the source of the 10 T cell receptor beta chains below, sequenced in a study of CD8 T cells in ankylosing spondylitis. The antigens these receptors bind are not known. Findings of the study overall: What seemed typical of ankylosing spondylitis blood was a TCR beta motif built from 7 or 8 highly homologous variants.

TCRdb re-called the 5' RACE reads with MiXCR, one entry per CDR3 protein. The sample has around 770,000 distinct CDR3 sequences, 12% seen once; the top ten hold just over 0.5%. Source material: blood, either unsorted or a sorted T cell fraction (not recorded which). The receptors were sampled from a male donor with ankylosing spondylitis.

This clonotype has at least ten counts. The J gene is TRBJ2-1, the V gene TRBV12-3 or TRBV12-4; 7 nucleotides align to TRBD1. The length of the CDR3 is 15 residues. With V trimmed by 2 bases and J by 6 bases, 7 bases remained unmatched. The CDR3 nucleotides read TGTGCCAGCAGTTTACGTGGGGACAGTGGCAATGAGCAGTTCTTC. It yields the protein CASSLRGDSGNEQFF.

This clonotype was detected a few times. J is TRBJ2-3 and V is TRBV4-1; D may correspond to TRBD1 or TRBD2 (5 bases each). In germline, CDR1 is MGHRA, CDR2 YSYEKL. There are 16 residues in the CDR3. V gave up 3 bases and J gave up 8 bases, with 21 bases separating them. CDR3 residues: CASSQPTTGAPRTQYF. The CDR3 bases are TGCGCCAGCAGCCAGCCAACAACCGGGGCCCCTCGTACGCAGTATTTT.

This clonotype was seen a handful of times. The CDR3, as DNA: TGCGCCAGCAGCCAAGACCCGGGCACGTATCGCTACACCTTC. Its protein is CASSQDPGTYRYTF. The chain carries TRBV4-3 and TRBJ1-2; D remains unclear. Germline CDR1 is LGHNA and CDR2 is YSLEER. The ends were cut back, 0 bases at V and 9 bases at J, with 14 bases in the middle. This CDR3 contains 14 residues.

The CDR3 coding sequence is TGCGCCAGCACCCCGGGACAGGGGGACGGCTACACCTTC. It encodes CASTPGQGDGYTF. The chain has TRBV5-1 and TRBJ1-2; 11 positions agree with TRBD1. The germline V gene encodes CDR1 SGHRS and CDR2 YFSETQ. This CDR3 contains 13 residues. Trimming took 6 bases from V and 8 from J; bases not matched to a gene: 6.

This clonotype has a count of ten or more. This chain links TRBV29-1 with TRBJ2-3; D unclear. Germline V gives CDR1 SQVTM, CDR2 ANQGSEA. The CDR3 extends over 13 amino acids. Trimming removed 3 bases at V and 1 base at J, with 8 bases between. The CDR3 nucleotides are TGCAGCGTTGACTTACCGGGCACAGATACGCAGTATTTT. As protein: CSVDLPGTDTQYF.

This clonotype has at least ten counts. This chain links TRBV20-1 with TRBJ1-2; D remains ambiguous. Per germline, CDR1 DFQATT and CDR2 SNEGSKA (reference sequence). Deletions cut 3 bases from V and 0 bases from J, with 8 bases between. CDR3 length equals 13 residues. CDR3 in amino acids: CSASFGANYGYTF. The CDR3 bases are TGCAGTGCTAGTTTCGGGGCTAACTATGGCTACACCTTC.

Only a few counts were recorded for this clonotype. A single base separates this from a much larger clone, so it may be a read error. V gene TRBV7-9 combines with J gene TRBJ1-6; D is unresolved. The CDR3 is made up of 15 amino acids. Trimming took 1 base from V and 0 from J, leaving 4 bases between them. From germline, CDR1 is SEHNR and CDR2 FQNEAQ (reference sequence). The CDR3 is CASSLGNSYNSPLHF. The CDR3 nucleotides read TGTGCCAGCAGCTTAGGGAACTCCTATAATTCACCCCTCCACTTT.

The V call is TRBV5-1, the J call TRBJ1-1; no clear D. This CDR3 comprises 14 residues. V was shortened by 0 bases and J by 2 bases, with 8 bases between the two germline ends. The V gene's germline CDR1 is SGHRS and CDR2 YFSETQ. The CDR3: CASSLDGFNTEAFF. The CDR3 DNA reads TGCGCCAGCAGCTTGGATGGGTTTAACACTGAAGCTTTCTTT.

The CDR3 region is CASSFFTVSRNTIYF. CDR3 sequence (DNA): TGTGCCAGCAGCTTCTTTACAGTTTCAAGAAACACCATATATTTT. The V gene is TRBV5-6, the J gene TRBJ1-3; D uncertain. Germline assignment: CDR1 SGHDT and CDR2 YYEEEE. Trimming pared 2 bases from V and 5 bases from J, leaving 14 bases between. This CDR3 region has 15 residues.

This clonotype was counted only a few times. This rearrangement joins TRBV20-1 to TRBJ2-5, with D maybe TRBD1 (5 bases). The CDR3 length is 12 residues. V dropped 3 bases and J dropped 1 base, with 6 bases sitting between them. Per germline, CDR1 DFQATT and CDR2 SNEGSKA (reference sequence). The CDR3 here is CSASRAQETQYF. Written as DNA, the CDR3 is TGCAGTGCTAGCAGGGCCCAAGAGACCCAGTACTTC.